This TCR beta chain is drawn from a study of T cell repertoires in cytomegalovirus infection. TCRdb reanalysed the reads using MiXCR and keeps one entry per CDR3 protein. This sample has about 740,000 distinct CDR3 sequences, with about 40% found just once. Germline V CDR1 and CDR2: SEHNR, FQNEAQ (reference sequence). Germline trimming cut 4 bases from V and 1 base from J; bases unmatched to any gene: 5. The CDR3 is made up of 15 amino acids. This clonotype has just a few counts. The receptor's source is a human donor in good health (CMV status not recorded). Some clones in this sample may be carry-over from other donors' samples. The chain uses TRBV7-9 and TRBJ1-1; 8 positions agree with TRBD1. Input material: PBMCs. CDR3 loop: CASSSADRENTEAFF. Written as DNA, the CDR3 is TGTGCCAGCAGCTCCGCGGACAGGGAGAACACTGAAGCTTTCTTT. The complete variable domain, with remaining parts taken from reference TRBV7-9 and TRBJ1-1, reads DTGVSQNPRHKITKRGQNVTFRCDPISEHNRLYWYRQTLGQGPEFLTYFQNEAQLEKSRLLSDRFSAERPKGSFSTLEIQRTEQGDSAMYLCASSSADRENTEAFFGQGTRLTVV.